Described below is a single T cell receptor beta chain sequence and its context. The data were taken from a study of blood T cell repertoires in COVID-19. Study information: COVID-19 samples from acute and convalescent phases originated in the United States, Italy and Spain.

V shed 7 bases, J shed 1 base, and the junction held 5 bases outside the gene matches. The CDR3 has 14 residues. Germline CDR1 LNHNV, CDR2 YYDKDF (reference sequence). Clones were sequenced by immunoSEQ multiplex PCR, and TCRdb holds only the in-frame ones, with some missing. The sample yields a few hundred thousand clones, roughly 89% seen once. This TCR came from a man aged 35 to 55 who had recovered from COVID-19. Sequencing was carried out using PBMCs or T cells enriched from blood (not recorded which). The rearrangement uses TRBV15 and TRBJ2-7; 9 bases agree with TRBD2. The CDR3, as DNA: TGTGCCACCATGGAGACTAGCGGATCCTACGAGCAGTACTTC. Translating it yields CATMETSGSYEQYF.